This T cell receptor beta chain is from a study of cytomegalovirus exposure and HLA in healthy donors (TCRdb year 2017). General notes on the study: An earlier analysis of about 530 of the donors reported approximately 280 Gb of sequence data and 95 million to 120 million unique TCR beta sequences obtained from around 170 million T cells. Roughly 290 gigabases of sequencing data and about 92 million unique TCR sequences made up an early release that covered several hundred HLA-typed donors. Of the roughly 400 genotyped donors, 81% were placed in the genetic ancestry cluster associated with self-reported Caucasian donors. The aim of the study was to test whether cataloging public T cell receptors could identify signatures of past pathogen exposure. The study profiled the T cell repertoires of hundreds of subjects by immunosequencing and related them to cytomegalovirus serostatus. Besides the first cohort of 500 to 700 subjects, a separate validation cohort made up of roughly 120 different subjects was used. High-throughput TCR immunosequencing, statistical association of individual TCRs with disease status, and machine learning were combined to predict cytomegalovirus infection status. A later analysis re-examined previously published TCR beta repertoires from around 670 donors and added high-resolution HLA genotyping to investigate patterns of TCR occurrence. Rather than drawing on any new phenotypic data, the later analysis identified candidate immune exposures from TCR beta sequences and the way those sequences occurred across donors. In an earlier analysis of several hundred of the donors, high-throughput TCR beta sequencing was used to judge whether each TCR beta V gene segment behaved as functional or pseudogenic. Donor age, sex, ethnicity and CMV serostatus were compiled alongside the repertoire data. A later genetic analysis took genome-wide SNP genotypes for about 55% of the roughly 700 donors and used that subset as a discovery cohort. Every repertoire in the discovery cohort had been generated on one and the same sequencing platform. Class I and class II HLA loci were covered by the typing at four-digit resolution. The number of donors typed differed by locus, with roughly 629-640 for A, B, C, DRB1 and DQB1, around 500 for DQA1, approximately 570 for DPA1, and about 450 for DPB1. Roughly 5 DR-DQ haplotypes were handled as single units for association and clustering, since linkage in the cohort was strong. Among almost 400 genotyped donors of the cohort, an average of approximately 240,000 unique TCR beta nucleotide sequences were sequenced per donor, roughly 20% of them non-productive.

The cohort consisted of some 670 healthy bone marrow donors. At the time of sampling, every cohort member was nominally healthy, though immune exposures that went unrecorded were likely present. The donor was CMV seronegative and belonged to the group of 352 seronegative cohort members. Each donor provided a peripheral blood sample, and peripheral blood mononuclear cells were used for TCR beta sequencing. Genomic DNA was extracted from the blood cell samples with the Qiagen DNeasy Blood Extraction Kit. The library relied on the immunoSEQ multiplex PCR assay. A mixture of 60 forward primers for TCR Vbeta segments and 13 reverse primers for TCR Jbeta segments was used in the multiplex PCR. The CDR3 region of rearranged TCR beta genes was amplified from genomic DNA with a multiplex PCR assay. On the Illumina HiSeq System, the amplified TCR beta libraries were sequenced as 87-base-pair reads. The paper's processing steps were these. A later analysis tallied 75 million to 95 million unique TCR beta chains across the 550 to 850 repertoires, and approximately 12 million of those chains were shared by two or more donors. Raw reads were error-corrected and collapsed into unique sequences by a nearest-neighbor algorithm in which closely related sequences were merged to remove PCR and sequencing errors. To assign V, D and J gene segments, CDR3 sequences were aligned to IMGT reference sequences. For a sequence to be retained, a match of at least six nucleotides to both a V gene segment and a J gene segment was required. Rearrangements were called productive when the CDR3 lacked stop codons and stayed in frame with V and J; all others were non-productive. CDR3 was defined by IMGT convention, running from the second conserved V-encoded cysteine to the conserved J-encoded phenylalanine. The earlier analysis of 500 to 750 of the donors excluded any sequence lacking an unambiguous match to a single V gene segment. An earlier analysis of under 750 of the donors called V segments functional above 56.7% productive rearrangements and segregating when the between-donor standard deviation exceeded 5%. A statistical classification framework was built to diagnose cytomegalovirus status from the catalog of TCR beta chain sequences. V and J gene assignment, in a later analysis, came from comparing TCR nucleotide sequences with IMGT/GENE-DB human TR gene sequences. Using the TCRdist pipeline, a later analysis assigned CDR3 sequences along with most-parsimonious VDJ recombination scenarios. In a later analysis, each TCR beta chain was defined by its CDR3 amino acid sequence together with its V-gene family, and reads without a unique V-gene family were excluded. In a later analysis, several hundred highly shared, low-generation-probability nucleotide sequences were removed to address suspected cross-contamination and a sequencing artifact. In a later analysis, a clonal expansion index was calculated for each public chain from normalized within-repertoire ranks of inferred template counts. A later analysis computed generation probabilities with a VDJ recombination model fitted to out-of-frame rearrangements, and checked the results against IGoR. In a later analysis, hypergeometric tests were used to score TCR-TCR, TCR-HLA and TCR-CMV co-occurrence, with a repertoire-size bias correction applied to TCR pairs. To estimate false discovery rates, a later analysis permuted the HLA or CMV assignments 20 times. In a later analysis, co-occurring TCRs were grouped with DBSCAN, and TCRdist sequence similarity was added when clustering was performed within HLA-allele-positive subsets. Repertoires with fewer than 30,000 or more than 120,000 public chains were left out of co-occurrence clustering, as were about five repertoires with anomalous nucleotide sharing. Not all clones reach the TCRdb copy of this immuneACCESS table, which keeps in-frame sequences only. Checked studies attribute under half of the gap to unresolved V genes and leave the rest unexplained. The DNA was the basis for D and trimming; V, J and clone size are from that table. The sample table records roughly 150,000 clones; approximately 79% of these occur just once. The ten largest clonotypes hold about 2.3% of the sample.

Results the study describes overall, beyond this receptor: Some IMGT-functional V segments, including TRBV6-2 and TRBV6-3, could not be distinguished by the 87-base-pair reads and were therefore excluded. Immune exposure information for the cohort was limited to CMV serostatus. The presence/absence analyses assumed that sequencing depth was roughly uniform across donors, and that assumption may not be true. In a later analysis, more than 15,000 TCR beta sequences were associated with specific HLA alleles at a false discovery rate of 0.05. Assigning TCR associations to individual alleles was difficult when HLA alleles, especially DR and DQ, strongly co-occurred. The study listed 150 to 200 TCR beta chains as associated with cytomegalovirus. A later genetic analysis reported fewer N-insertions in productive TCRs among donors in an Asian-associated ancestry cluster than the roughly 700-donor mean. In both the original and validation cohorts, the classifier was reported to diagnose cytomegalovirus status with high specificity and sensitivity. Because counts were too low, 15 to 20 rarely observed V segments, including chromosome 9 orphons, were left out of the earlier analysis of over 550 of the donors. In a later analysis, HLA-associated TCR beta chains showed more clonal expansion and lower generation probabilities than non-associated chains that were equally common. In a later analysis, TCR association rates were found to vary across HLA loci, with the most associated TCRs seen for DRB1 alleles and the fewest for HLA-C alleles. A further reported finding was that TCR beta sequences accurately predicted the HLA-A and HLA-B alleles for most subjects in the first cohort. V-gene and J-gene trimming of TCR beta chains was associated with a missense DCLRE1C variant in a later genetic analysis, and the association was replicated in an independent cohort. This cohort had only TCR beta chains sequenced, and the lack of alpha or paired-chain data limited which features could be detected. Linkage disequilibrium might explain the correlated functional status among segregating V segments, but an unknown experimental factor could not be excluded. The authors suggested that the approach could potentially be extended to other disease states and immunological phenotypes. Most CMV-associated TCR beta chains appeared to be HLA-restricted in a later analysis, and the HLA associations seemed to be driven largely by CMV exposure. Several of the top co-occurrence clusters appeared to be linked to parvovirus B19, influenza, CMV and Epstein-Barr virus, according to a later analysis. Because some donors lacked HLA typing at each locus, the association tests relied only on the typed subset. Broadly in line with IMGT annotations, most TCR beta V segments showed up in productive rearrangements about 87% or about 30% of the time in an earlier analysis of several hundred of the donors. While some public TCRs were present in many individuals, most TCR sequences turned up only very rarely across donors. The sequencing pipeline was judged likely to have produced a cluster of highly shared sequence variants as a technical artifact. Three of the identified cytomegalovirus-associated TCR beta chains were confirmed in vitro to be specific for cytomegalovirus antigens.

Looking up the germline V gene yields CDR1 SGHVS and CDR2 FQNEAQ. The junction carries 7 bases between V and J, which are trimmed by 4 bases and 0 bases respectively. The CDR3 covers 13 residues, taking in both the cysteine and the phenylalanine. The read is trimmed to its CDR3 DNA, 39 bases read in frame from base 1. On this clone itself: No cognate antigen has been identified for it. No base-level quality is on record; no much larger clone is a single base apart.

Material: PBMCs. The chain links TRBV7-8 with TRBJ2-7; no D gene call is confident. The clonotype originates from a male donor in good health and CMV-seronegative. The DNA sequence is as follows: TGTGCCAGCAGCTCGGCAGGCTCCTACGAGCAGTACTTC. Its amino acids are CASSSAGSYEQYF.